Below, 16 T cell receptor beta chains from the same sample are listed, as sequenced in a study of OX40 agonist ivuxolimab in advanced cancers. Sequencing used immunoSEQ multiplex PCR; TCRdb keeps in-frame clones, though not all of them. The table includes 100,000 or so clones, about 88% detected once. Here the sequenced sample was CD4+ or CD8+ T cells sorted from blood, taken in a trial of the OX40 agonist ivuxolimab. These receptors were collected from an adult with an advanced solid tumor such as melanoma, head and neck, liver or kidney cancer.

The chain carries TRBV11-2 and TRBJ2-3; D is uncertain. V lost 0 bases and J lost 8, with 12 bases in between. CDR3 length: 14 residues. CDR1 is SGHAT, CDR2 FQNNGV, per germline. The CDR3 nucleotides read TGTGCCAGCAGCTTAGAAGGCTTTACGTCTACGCAGTATTTT. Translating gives CASSLEGFTSTQYF.

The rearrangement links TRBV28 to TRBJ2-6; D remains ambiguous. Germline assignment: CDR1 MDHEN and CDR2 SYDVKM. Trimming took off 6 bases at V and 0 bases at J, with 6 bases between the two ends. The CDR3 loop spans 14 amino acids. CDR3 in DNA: TGTGCCAGCAGCGGATCCTCTGGGGCCAACGTCCTGACTTTC. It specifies CASSGSSGANVLTF.

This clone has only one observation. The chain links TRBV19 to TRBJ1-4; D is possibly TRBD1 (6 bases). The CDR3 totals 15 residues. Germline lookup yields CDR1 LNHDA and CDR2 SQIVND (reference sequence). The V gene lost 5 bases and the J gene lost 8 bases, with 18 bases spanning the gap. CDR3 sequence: CASSSSTGTYEKLFF. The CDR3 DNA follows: TGTGCCAGTAGTTCTTCGACAGGAACTTACGAAAAACTGTTTTTT.

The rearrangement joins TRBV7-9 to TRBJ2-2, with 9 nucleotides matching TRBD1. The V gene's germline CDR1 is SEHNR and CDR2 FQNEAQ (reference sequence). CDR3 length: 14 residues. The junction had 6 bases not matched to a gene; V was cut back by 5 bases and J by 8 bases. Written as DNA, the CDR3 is TGTGCCAGCAGCGTACAGGGGGCGGCGGGGGAGCTGTTTTTT. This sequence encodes CASSVQGAAGELFF.

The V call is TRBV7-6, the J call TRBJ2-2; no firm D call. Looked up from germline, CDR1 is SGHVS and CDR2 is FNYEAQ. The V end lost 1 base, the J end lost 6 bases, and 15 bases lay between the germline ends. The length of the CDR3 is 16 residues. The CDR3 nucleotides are TGTGCCAGCAGCTTAGTAGGGAATTTAGTGGCCGGGGAGCTGTTTTTT. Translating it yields CASSLVGNLVAGELFF.

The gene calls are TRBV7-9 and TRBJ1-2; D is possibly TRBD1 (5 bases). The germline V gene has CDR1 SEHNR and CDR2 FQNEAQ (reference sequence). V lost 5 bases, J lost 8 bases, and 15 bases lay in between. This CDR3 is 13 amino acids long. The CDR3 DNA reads TGTGCCAGCAGCGGGACCGCGGCTAAGGGCTACACCTTC. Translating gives CASSGTAAKGYTF. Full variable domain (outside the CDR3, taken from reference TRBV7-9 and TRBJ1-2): DTGVSQNPRHKITKRGQNVTFRCDPISEHNRLYWYRQTLGQGPEFLTYFQNEAQLEKSRLLSDRFSAERPKGSFSTLEIQRTEQGDSAMYLCASSGTAAKGYTFGSGTRLTVV.

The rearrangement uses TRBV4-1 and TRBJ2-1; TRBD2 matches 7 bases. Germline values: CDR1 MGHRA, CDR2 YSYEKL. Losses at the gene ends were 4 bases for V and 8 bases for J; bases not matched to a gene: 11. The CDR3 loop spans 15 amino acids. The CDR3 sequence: CASSRASGLGDEQFF. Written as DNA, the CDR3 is TGCGCCAGCAGCCGCGCTAGCGGCCTCGGAGATGAGCAGTTCTTC.

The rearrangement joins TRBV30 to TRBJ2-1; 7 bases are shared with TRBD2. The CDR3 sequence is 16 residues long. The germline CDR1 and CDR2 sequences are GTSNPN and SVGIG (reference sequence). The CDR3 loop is CAGGTGVKDSYNEQFF. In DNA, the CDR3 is TGTGCGGGAGGGACGGGCGTAAAGGACTCCTACAATGAGCAGTTCTTC.

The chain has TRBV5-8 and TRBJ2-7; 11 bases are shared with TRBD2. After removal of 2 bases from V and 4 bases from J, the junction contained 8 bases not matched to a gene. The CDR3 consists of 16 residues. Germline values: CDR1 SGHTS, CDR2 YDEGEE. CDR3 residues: CASSFGLAGSTYEQYF. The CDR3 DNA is TGTGCCAGCAGCTTTGGACTAGCGGGCTCGACTTACGAGCAGTACTTC.

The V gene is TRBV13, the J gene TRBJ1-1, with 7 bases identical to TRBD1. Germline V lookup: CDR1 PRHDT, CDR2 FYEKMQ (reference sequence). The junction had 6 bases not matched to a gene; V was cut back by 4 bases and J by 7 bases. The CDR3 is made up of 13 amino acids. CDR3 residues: CASSSGTVNEAFF. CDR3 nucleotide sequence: TGTGCCAGCAGCTCGGGGACAGTGAATGAAGCTTTCTTT.

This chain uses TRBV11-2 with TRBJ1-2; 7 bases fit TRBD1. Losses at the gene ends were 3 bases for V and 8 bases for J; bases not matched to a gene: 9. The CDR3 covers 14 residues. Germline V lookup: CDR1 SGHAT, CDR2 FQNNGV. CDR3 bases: TGTGCCAGCAGCTTTTTCAGGACAGGAGAAGGCTACACCTTC. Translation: CASSFFRTGEGYTF.

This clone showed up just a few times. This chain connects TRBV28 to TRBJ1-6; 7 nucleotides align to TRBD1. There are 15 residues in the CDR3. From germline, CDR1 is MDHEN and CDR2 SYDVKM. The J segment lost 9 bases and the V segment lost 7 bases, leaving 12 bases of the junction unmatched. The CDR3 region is CASILSYRGGSPLHF. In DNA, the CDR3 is TGTGCCAGCATTCTATCCTACAGGGGAGGTTCACCCCTCCACTTT.

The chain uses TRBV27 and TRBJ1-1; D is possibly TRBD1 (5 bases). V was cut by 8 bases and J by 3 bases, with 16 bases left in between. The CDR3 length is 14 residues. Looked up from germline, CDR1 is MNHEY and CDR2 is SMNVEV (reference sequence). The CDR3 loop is CASPGGRKDTEAFF. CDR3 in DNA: TGTGCCAGCCCCGGGGGGAGAAAAGACACTGAAGCTTTCTTT.

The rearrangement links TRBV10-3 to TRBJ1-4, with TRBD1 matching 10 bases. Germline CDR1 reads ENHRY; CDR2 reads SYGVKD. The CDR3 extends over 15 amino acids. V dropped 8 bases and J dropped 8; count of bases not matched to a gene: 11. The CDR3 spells CAIGGSGTGDEKLFF. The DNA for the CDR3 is TGTGCCATCGGCGGGTCCGGGACAGGGGACGAAAAACTGTTTTTT.

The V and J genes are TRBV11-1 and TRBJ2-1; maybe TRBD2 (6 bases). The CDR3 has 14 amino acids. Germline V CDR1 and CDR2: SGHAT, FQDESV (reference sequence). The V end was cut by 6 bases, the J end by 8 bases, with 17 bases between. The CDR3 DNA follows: TGTGCCAGCAGTCCTGAGCGGGCCCGAGATGAGCAGTTCTTC. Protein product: CASSPERARDEQFF.

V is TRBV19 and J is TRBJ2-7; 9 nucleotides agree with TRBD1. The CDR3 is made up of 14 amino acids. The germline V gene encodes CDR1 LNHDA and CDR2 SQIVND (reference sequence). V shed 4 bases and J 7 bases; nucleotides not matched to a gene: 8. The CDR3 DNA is TGTGCCAGTAGTAGGGGACAGGGCCTCGGTGAGCAGTACTTC. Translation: CASSRGQGLGEQYF.